The 13 T cell receptor beta chains in this list originate from one sample, sequenced in a study of blood T cell repertoires in COVID-19. Measured with immunoSEQ multiplex PCR; TCRdb has only the in-frame clones, and not every one. The table shows about 64,000 clones, with around 80% occurring only once. Sequenced sample: peripheral blood. The receptor source for this set is a human donor in a cohort sampled during active COVID-19.

The CDR3 reads CASSSIPRWTGHNEQFF. Written as DNA, the CDR3 is TGTGCCAGCAGCTCCATTCCGAGGTGGACAGGGCACAATGAGCAGTTCTTC. The chain links TRBV7-2 to TRBJ2-1; 8 nucleotides match TRBD1. CDR1 SGHTA and CDR2 FQGNSA come from the germline V gene. V gave up 4 bases and J gave up 5 bases; unmatched junction bases: 13. This CDR3 has 17 residues.

CDR3 nucleotides: TGTGCCAGCAGCTTAACTCCTGGGGCCCATGAGCAGTTCTTC. Its protein is CASSLTPGAHEQFF. This sequence joins TRBV7-3 and TRBJ2-1; a weak D match, TRBD1 (5 bases). Trimming pared 0 bases from V and 8 bases from J, leaving 11 bases between. This CDR3 contains 14 residues. Germline assignment: CDR1 SGHTA and CDR2 FQGTGA.

The V and J genes are TRBV3-1 (or the pseudogene TRBV3-2) and TRBJ1-6; D unresolved. Trimming pared 4 bases from V and 8 bases from J, leaving 9 bases between. This CDR3 contains 13 residues. Germline V gives CDR1 LGHDT, CDR2 YNNKEL (reference sequence). This chain's CDR3 is CASSLMEDSPLHF. The DNA of the CDR3 is TGTGCCAGCAGCCTAATGGAGGATTCACCCCTCCACTTT.

This chain uses TRBV21-1 with TRBJ1-2; TRBD1 reflects the table's D call only, with no check against the DNA. TRBV21-1 is tagged as a pseudogene. The CDR3 has 15 amino acids. In DNA, the CDR3 is TGTGCCAGCAGCAAAGCGGGGACATCCTACCATGGCTACACCTTC. It is translated as CASSKAGTSYHGYTF.

This chain links TRBV5-5 with TRBJ1-1; weak D call: TRBD1 (6 bases). This CDR3 spans 14 amino acids. CDR1 is SGHKS, CDR2 YYEKEE, per germline (reference sequence). V was shortened by 1 base and J by 3 bases, with 10 bases between the two germline ends. The CDR3 nucleotides read TGTGCCAGCAGCTTGCCCCAGGGGTACACTGAAGCTTTCTTT. Protein sequence: CASSLPQGYTEAFF.

The V gene is TRBV3-1 (or the pseudogene TRBV3-2), the J gene TRBJ2-1, with a possible D match to TRBD2 (6 bases). Per the germline V gene, CDR1 is LGHDT and CDR2 is YNNKEL (reference sequence). Trimming cost V 5 bases and J 3 bases, with 11 bases left between them. CDR3 length: 14 residues. The CDR3 region has the DNA TGTGCCAGCAGCTTATCGACTAGCTACAATGAGCAGTTCTTC. This translates into CASSLSTSYNEQFF.

The rearrangement joins TRBV7-2 to TRBJ2-1; no clear D gene. Germline V CDR1 and CDR2: SGHTA, FQGNSA. The V and J ends lost 4 bases and 12 bases respectively, with 16 bases between them. CDR3 length: 13 residues. The CDR3 is CASSSRSVYPQFF. The CDR3, as DNA: TGTGCCAGCAGCTCCCGGAGCGTATACCCGCAGTTCTTC.

The chain has TRBV6-2 or TRBV6-3 and TRBJ2-2, with D hard to call. CDR1 and CDR2 from the germline V gene are MNHEY and SVGEGT. V lost 0 bases and J lost 3, with 8 bases in between. The CDR3 contains 15 residues. The CDR3 loop reads CASSYSQTYTGELFF. CDR3 nucleotides: TGTGCCAGCAGTTACTCTCAGACATACACCGGGGAGCTGTTTTTT.

The chain is built from TRBV5-4 and TRBJ1-1; D remains unclear. The CDR3 consists of 12 residues. V dropped 5 bases and J dropped 8 bases, with 13 bases sitting between them. Looked up from germline, CDR1 is SGHNT and CDR2 is YYREEE (reference sequence). CDR3 in amino acids: CASSLGQREAFF. In DNA form, the CDR3 reads TGTGCCAGCAGTCTGGGCCAAAGAGAAGCTTTCTTT.

The chain recombines TRBV2 with TRBJ2-7, with a tentative D call TRBD2 (5 bases). This CDR3 has 14 amino acids. V gave up 4 bases and J gave up 7 bases, with 17 bases separating them. Germline lookup yields CDR1 SNHLY and CDR2 FYNNEI. The CDR3 nucleotides are TGTGCCAGCAGTGGACTGACTGAGGGCCGTGAGCAGTACTTC. This translates into CASSGLTEGREQYF. The full variable domain, rest sourced from reference TRBV2 and TRBJ2-7, is EPEVTQTPSHQVTQMGQEVILRCVPISNHLYFYWYRQILGQKVEFLVSFYNNEISEKSEIFDDQFSVERPDGSNFTLKIRSTKLEDSAMYFCASSGLTEGREQYFGPGTRLTVT.

The chain recombines TRBV5-6 with TRBJ1-4, with D maybe TRBD1 (6 bases). The CDR3 contains 15 residues. Trimming took off 2 bases at V and 4 bases at J, with 12 bases between the two ends. Germline CDR1 SGHDT, CDR2 YYEEEE. CDR3 sequence: CASSFTGQINEKLFF. Written as DNA, the CDR3 is TGTGCCAGCAGCTTCACCGGACAGATTAATGAAAAACTGTTTTTT.

This clone was seen a few times. The chain uses TRBV7-9 and TRBJ2-7, with D possibly being TRBD2 (7 bases). The CDR3 is 14 amino acids. Per the germline V gene, CDR1 is SEHNR and CDR2 is FQNEAQ (reference sequence). V dropped 7 bases and J dropped 5 bases, with 18 bases sitting between them. CDR3 sequence reads: CASNRAGRGDEQYF. The DNA for the CDR3 is TGTGCCAGCAACCGGGCTGGGAGGGGGGACGAGCAGTACTTC. Based on the CDR3 plus reference TRBV7-9 and TRBJ2-7, the full variable domain is DTGVSQNPRHKITKRGQNVTFRCDPISEHNRLYWYRQTLGQGPEFLTYFQNEAQLEKSRLLSDRFSAERPKGSFSTLEIQRTEQGDSAMYLCASNRAGRGDEQYFGPGTRLTVT.

DNA of the CDR3: TGTGCCAGCAGCCCAATAGGGGGAACAAGCTCCTACGAGCAGTACTTC. Protein product: CASSPIGGTSSYEQYF. The chain uses TRBV11-2 and TRBJ2-7; tentatively, D is TRBD1 (6 bases). Trimming left V 5 bases short and J 0 bases short, with 17 bases between. The CDR3 is made up of 16 amino acids. Germline V gene lookup returns CDR1 SGHAT and CDR2 FQNNGV.